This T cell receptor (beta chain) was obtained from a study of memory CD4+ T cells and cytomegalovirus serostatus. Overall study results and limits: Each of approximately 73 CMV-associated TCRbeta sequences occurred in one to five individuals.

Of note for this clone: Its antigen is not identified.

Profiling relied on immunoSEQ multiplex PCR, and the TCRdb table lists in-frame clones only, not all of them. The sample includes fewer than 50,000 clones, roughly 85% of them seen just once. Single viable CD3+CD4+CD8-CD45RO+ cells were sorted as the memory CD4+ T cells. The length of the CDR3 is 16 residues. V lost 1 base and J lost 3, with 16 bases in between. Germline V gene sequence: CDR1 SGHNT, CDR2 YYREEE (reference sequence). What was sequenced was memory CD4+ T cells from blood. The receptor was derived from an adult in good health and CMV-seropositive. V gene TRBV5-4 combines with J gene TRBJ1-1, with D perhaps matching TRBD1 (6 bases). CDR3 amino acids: CASSLPPGVGDTEAFF. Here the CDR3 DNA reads TGTGCCAGCAGCTTGCCGCCAGGGGTAGGTGACACTGAAGCTTTCTTT.